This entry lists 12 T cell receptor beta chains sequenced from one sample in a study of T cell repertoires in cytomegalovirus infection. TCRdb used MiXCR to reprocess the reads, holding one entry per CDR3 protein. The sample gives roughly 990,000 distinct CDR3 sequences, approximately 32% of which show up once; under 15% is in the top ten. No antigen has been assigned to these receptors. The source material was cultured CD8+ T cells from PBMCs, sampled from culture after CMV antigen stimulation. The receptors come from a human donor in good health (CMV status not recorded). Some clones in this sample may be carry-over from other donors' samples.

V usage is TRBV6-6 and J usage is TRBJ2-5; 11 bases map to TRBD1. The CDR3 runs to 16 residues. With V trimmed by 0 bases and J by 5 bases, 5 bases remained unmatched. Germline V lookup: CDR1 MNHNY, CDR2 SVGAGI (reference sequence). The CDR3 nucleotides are TGTGCCAGCAGTTACTCCTGGACAGGGGGCGGGGAGACCCAGTACTTC. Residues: CASSYSWTGGGETQYF.

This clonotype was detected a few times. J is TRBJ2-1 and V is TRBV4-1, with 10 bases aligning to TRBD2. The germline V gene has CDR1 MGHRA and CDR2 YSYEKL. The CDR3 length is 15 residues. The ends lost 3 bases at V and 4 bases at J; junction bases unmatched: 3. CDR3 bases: TGCGCCAGCAGCCAGCTAGCGGGGGTATACAATGAGCAGTTCTTC. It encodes CASSQLAGVYNEQFF.

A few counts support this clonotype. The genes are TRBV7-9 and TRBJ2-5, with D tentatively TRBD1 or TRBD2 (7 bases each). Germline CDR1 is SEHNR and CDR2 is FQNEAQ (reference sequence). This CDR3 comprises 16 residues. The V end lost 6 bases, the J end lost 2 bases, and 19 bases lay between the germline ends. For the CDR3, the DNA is TGTGCCAGCAGTTTCTTCGGGGGGACAGAACAAGAGACCCAGTACTTC. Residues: CASSFFGGTEQETQYF.

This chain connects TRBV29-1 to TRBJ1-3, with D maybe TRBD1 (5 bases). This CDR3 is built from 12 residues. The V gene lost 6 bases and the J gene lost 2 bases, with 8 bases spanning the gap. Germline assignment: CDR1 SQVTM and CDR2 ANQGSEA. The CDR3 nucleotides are TGCAGCGTGGAGGGACCTGGAAACACCATATATTTT. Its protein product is CSVEGPGNTIYF. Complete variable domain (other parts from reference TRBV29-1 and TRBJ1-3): SAVISQKPSRDICQRGTSLTIQCQVDSQVTMMFWYRQQPGQSLTLIATANQGSEATYESGFVIDKFPISRPNLTFSTLTVSNMSPEDSSIYLCSVEGPGNTIYFGEGSWLTVV.

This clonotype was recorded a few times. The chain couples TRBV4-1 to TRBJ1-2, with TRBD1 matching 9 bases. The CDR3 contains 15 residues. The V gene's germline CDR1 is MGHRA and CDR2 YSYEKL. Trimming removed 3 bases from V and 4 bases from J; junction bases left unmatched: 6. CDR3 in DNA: TGCGCCAGCAGCCAGGCGGGACAGGGAGTCTATGGCTACACCTTC. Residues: CASSQAGQGVYGYTF.

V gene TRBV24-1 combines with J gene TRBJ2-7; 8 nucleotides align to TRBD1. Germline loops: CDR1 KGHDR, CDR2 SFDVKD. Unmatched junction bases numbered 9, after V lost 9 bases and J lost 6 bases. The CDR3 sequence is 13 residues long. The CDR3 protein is CATPAQGGGEQYV. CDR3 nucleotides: TGTGCCACCCCGGCACAGGGGGGCGGCGAGCAGTACGTC.

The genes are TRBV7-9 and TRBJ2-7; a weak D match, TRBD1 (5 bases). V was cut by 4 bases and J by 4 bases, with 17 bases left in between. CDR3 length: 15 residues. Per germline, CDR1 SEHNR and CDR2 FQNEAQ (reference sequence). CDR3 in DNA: TGTGCCAGCAGCTCAGACTGGGGTAGGGGTTACGAGCAGTACTTC. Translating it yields CASSSDWGRGYEQYF.

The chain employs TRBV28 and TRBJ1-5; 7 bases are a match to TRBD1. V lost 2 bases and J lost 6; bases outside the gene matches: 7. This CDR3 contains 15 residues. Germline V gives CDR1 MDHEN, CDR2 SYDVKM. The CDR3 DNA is TGTGCCAGCAGTTTACGAGCGACAGGGACTCAGCCCCAGCATTTT. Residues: CASSLRATGTQPQHF.

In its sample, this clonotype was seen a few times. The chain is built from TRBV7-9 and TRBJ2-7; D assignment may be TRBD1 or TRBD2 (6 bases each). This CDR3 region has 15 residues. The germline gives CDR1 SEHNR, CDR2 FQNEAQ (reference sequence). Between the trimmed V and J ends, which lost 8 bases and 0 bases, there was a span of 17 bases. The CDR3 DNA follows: TGTGCCAGCTCCGGGGGCCCAGACGTCTCCTACGAGCAGTACGTC. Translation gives CASSGGPDVSYEQYV.

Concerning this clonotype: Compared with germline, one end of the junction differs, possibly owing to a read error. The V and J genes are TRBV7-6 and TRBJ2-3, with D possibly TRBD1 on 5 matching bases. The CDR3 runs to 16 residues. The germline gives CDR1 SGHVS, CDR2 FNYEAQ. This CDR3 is CASSLGVRPPQDTQYF. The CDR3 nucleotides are TGTGCTAGCAGCTTAGGGGTGAGACCTCCGCAAGATACGCAGTATTTT.

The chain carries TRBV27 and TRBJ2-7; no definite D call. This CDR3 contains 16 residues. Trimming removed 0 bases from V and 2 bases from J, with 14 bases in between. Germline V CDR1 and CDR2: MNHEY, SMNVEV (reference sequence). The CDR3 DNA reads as TGTGCCAGCAGTTTATCTCTCGGAGACGCAACCTACGAGCAGTACGTC. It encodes CASSLSLGDATYEQYV.

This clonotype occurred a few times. CDR3 sequence: CASSLPPGLINSPLHF. CDR3 sequence (DNA): TGTGCCAGCAGTTTACCCCCGGGACTGATTAATTCACCCCTCCACTTT. The chain recombines TRBV27 with TRBJ1-6, with D possibly being TRBD1 (5 bases). This CDR3 is 16 amino acids long. The V and J ends lost 2 bases and 6 bases respectively, with 14 bases between them. Germline V gene sequence: CDR1 MNHEY, CDR2 SMNVEV (reference sequence).